Shown below are 14 T cell receptor beta chains from a single sample sequenced in a study of human T cells and chemical hapten exposure. Each CDR3 protein is one row after TCRdb ran MiXCR on the RACE reads. The sample lists about 95,000 distinct CDR3 sequences, over 10% seen once, with more than 3% in the top ten. Time point described: patch test 2, 6 weeks after DPC sensitization. Indicated treatment: therapeutic diphenylcyclopropenone sensitization with weekly scalp DPC. Specimen: whole blood, collected in connection with sensitization to the hapten diphenylcyclopropenone (DPC). The receptors were sampled from a woman aged 35 to 49 with alopecia areata. Some clones in this sample may be carry-over from other donors' samples.

CDR3 amino acids: CASNPGGTDTQYF. In DNA form, the CDR3 reads TGTGCCAGCAACCCTGGGGGCACAGATACGCAGTATTTT. This chain joins TRBV9 and TRBJ2-3; D is unclear. Germline V gives CDR1 SGDLS, CDR2 YYNGEE. The CDR3 is 13 amino acids. V lost 6 bases and J lost 1, with 9 bases in between.

The V and J genes are TRBV7-2 and TRBJ2-7, with 9 bases matching TRBD1. This CDR3 comprises 15 residues. Trimming removed 5 bases from V and 4 bases from J; junction bases left unmatched: 9. Germline V gives CDR1 SGHTA, CDR2 FQGNSA. CDR3 DNA sequence: TGTGCCAGCAGCCCCCAACGGGACAGGGTTTACGAGCAGTACTTC. Its protein is CASSPQRDRVYEQYF.

The CDR3 sequence: CSASPPGTSRTDTQYF. In nucleotides, the CDR3 is TGCAGTGCTAGCCCCCCCGGGACTTCCCGCACAGATACGCAGTATTTT. The chain joins TRBV20-1 to TRBJ2-3, with a weak D call TRBD2 (6 bases). The CDR3 totals 16 residues. With 3 bases removed from V and 1 base from J, the gap between germline ends came to 17 bases. CDR1 and CDR2 (germline): DFQATT, SNEGSKA (reference sequence).

The chain joins TRBV29-1 to TRBJ2-6, with TRBD2 identical over 12 bases. J gave up 0 bases and V 6 bases, and 12 bases lay outside the gene matches. CDR1 and CDR2 from the germline V gene are SQVTM and ANQGSEA. This CDR3 is 19 amino acids long. DNA for the CDR3: TGCAGCGTCGCCCCCCGGGGGACTAGCGGGCCCTCTGGGGCCAACGTCCTGACTTTC. Encoded protein: CSVAPRGTSGPSGANVLTF.

The rearrangement links TRBV5-4 to TRBJ2-7, with 11 bases that match TRBD1. Trimming cost V 4 bases and J 5 bases; bases outside gene matches: 8. The CDR3 extends over 15 amino acids. Germline V gene sequence: CDR1 SGHNT, CDR2 YYREEE (reference sequence). CDR3 loop: CASSRGGQGGDEQYF. In DNA form, the CDR3 reads TGTGCCAGCAGCCGTGGGGGACAGGGGGGCGACGAGCAGTACTTC.

As to this clonotype: Just one base apart from a much larger clone, this may be a read error. The rearrangement uses TRBV6-2 or TRBV6-3 and TRBJ2-2; D might be TRBD1 (6 bases). CDR1 is MNHEY, CDR2 SVGEGT, per germline. This CDR3 comprises 16 residues. In DNA form, the CDR3 reads TGTGCCAGCGGTTACTCCTGGGGGACATATACCGGGGAGCTGTTTTTT. Its translation: CASGYSWGTYTGELFF.

The chain recombines TRBV20-1 with TRBJ2-3; D call uncertain. Trimming removed 2 bases at V and 2 bases at J, with 8 bases between. The length of the CDR3 is 13 residues. Germline V gives CDR1 DFQATT, CDR2 SNEGSKA (reference sequence). CDR3 nucleotide sequence: TGCAGTGCTAGACTAGTTTACACAGATACGCAGTATTTT. It translates to CSARLVYTDTQYF.

This clonotype was counted only a few times. The gene calls are TRBV27 and TRBJ2-1; the D is unclear. CDR3 length equals 14 residues. V shed 0 bases and J shed 5 bases, with 8 bases lying between them. From germline, CDR1 is MNHEY and CDR2 SMNVEV (reference sequence). The CDR3: CASSLSADNNEQFF. The CDR3 bases are TGTGCCAGCAGTTTATCGGCAGACAACAATGAGCAGTTCTTC.

This clonotype was recorded a few times. The chain employs TRBV7-2 and TRBJ2-1; 7 bases line up with TRBD1. The germline V gene encodes CDR1 SGHTA and CDR2 FQGNSA. V shed 5 bases and J 9 bases; nucleotides not matched to a gene: 7. The CDR3 loop spans 13 amino acids. The CDR3 nucleotides are TGTGCCAGCAGCCGGACAGGTTTGCGTGAGCAGTTCTTC. Translating gives CASSRTGLREQFF.

This clonotype was observed at least ten times. J is TRBJ2-7 and V is TRBV20-1, with 13 bases identical to TRBD2. J lost 7 bases, V lost 6 bases, and 15 bases had no gene match. The CDR3 loop spans 16 amino acids. Germline loops: CDR1 DFQATT, CDR2 SNEGSKA (reference sequence). For the CDR3, the DNA is TGCAGTGCCACCGGGACTAGCGGGAAGAATACGTTGGAGCAGTACTTC. Protein: CSATGTSGKNTLEQYF.

The gene calls are TRBV6-5 and TRBJ1-1, with D possibly being TRBD1 (5 bases). V was clipped by 8 bases and J by 2 bases, with 12 bases between them. Germline assignment: CDR1 MNHEY and CDR2 SVGAGI. CDR3 length: 13 amino acids. Here the CDR3 DNA reads TGTGCCAGCTGGGAGACAGCCAACACTGAAGCTTTCTTT. It yields the protein CASWETANTEAFF.

This clonotype turned up a few times. This chain uses TRBV6-1 with TRBJ2-1, with 13 bases lining up with TRBD2. V gave up 8 bases and J gave up 3 bases; unmatched junction bases: 13. The germline CDR1 and CDR2 sequences are MNHNS and SASEGT. The CDR3 totals 18 residues. The CDR3 coding sequence is TGTGCCAGCGAGGACAGAGCCGGGACTAGCGGGAACTACAATGAGCAGTTCTTC. Its translation: CASEDRAGTSGNYNEQFF.

This clonotype was seen repeatedly, ten times or more. V gene TRBV19 combines with J gene TRBJ1-5, with D hard to call. CDR1 LNHDA and CDR2 SQIVND come from the germline V gene (reference sequence). This CDR3 region has 14 residues. The V gene lost 5 bases and the J gene lost 7 bases, with 15 bases spanning the gap. In DNA form, the CDR3 reads TGTGCCAGTAGTCCCCGTCCTTCCCCCCAGCCCCAGCATTTT. This translates into CASSPRPSPQPQHF.

The chain uses TRBV19 and TRBJ2-3; 8 nucleotides match TRBD2. Germline V CDR1 and CDR2: LNHDA, SQIVND (reference sequence). The V segment lost 9 bases and the J segment 1 base; nucleotides outside the gene matches: 9. The CDR3 sequence is 15 residues long. CDR3 protein: CASRGGFPRTDTQYF. The CDR3 region has the DNA TGTGCCAGCCGCGGGGGGTTCCCCCGCACAGATACGCAGTATTTT.